The clone carrying this T cell receptor (beta chain) was counted a few times. What it binds is not known. The record originates from a study of shared clonotypes between healthy human individuals. The method was immunoSEQ multiplex PCR; TCRdb's version includes in-frame clones alone and lacks a portion of them. The sample consists of 330,000 or so clones, more than 60% of them appearing once. This CDR3 region has 10 residues. Germline V gene lookup returns CDR1 DFQATT and CDR2 SNEGSKA (reference sequence). V shed 2 bases and J shed 9 bases, with 5 bases lying between them. Whole-study results and caveats: Even with large depth, rarefaction showed that sorted-subset sequencing was incomplete.

Sequencing used memory CD4+ T cells sorted from blood. The subset is: CD45RA-negative fraction. This TCR came from a young man in good health. The chain carries TRBV20-1 and TRBJ1-5; D remains ambiguous. CDR3 region: CSARSGPQHF. As DNA, the CDR3 is TGCAGTGCTAGAAGCGGGCCCCAGCATTTT.